The present entry profiles one TCR beta chain with its context. Its antigen has not been determined. Base qualities are not recorded, but no much larger clone differs from it by a single base. These data belong to a study of beta chain features in type 1 diabetes (dated by TCRdb to the late 2010s). General notes on the study: No differences in mean age, gender distribution, total cell number or subset yield were found between patients and healthy donors. Naive and central memory subsets were obtained from all 28 donors, but regulatory and stem cell-like memory subsets were isolated from only 8 patients and about eight healthy donors. A total of roughly 100 million sorted cells were examined across all samples, and a strong correlation was observed between cell number per subset and RNA yield. The study compared the TCRB repertoires of sorted circulating CD4+ T cell subsets in recently diagnosed type 1 diabetes patients with those in matched healthy donors.

Each donor gave one peripheral blood draw, approximately 120 mL on average, collected into heparinised tubes. Using a panel that included CD45RO, CCR7, CD25, CD127, CD95 and CD27, naive, central memory, regulatory and stem cell-like memory CD4+ T cells were sorted on a BD FACSAria II. Purity was above 95% for every sorted population. PBMCs were isolated right away by Lymphoprep density gradient centrifugation and were stained directly, without culture. Samples were stained and sorted in pairs, with one healthy donor and one patient per experiment, so that batch effects were minimized. Spanning cysteine to phenylalanine, the CDR3 consists of 15 amino acids. The only DNA kept is the CDR3, 45 bases in frame from the first base. The germline ends are 11 bases apart after V is trimmed by 0 bases and J by 6 bases. Per the germline V gene, MNHEY is the CDR1 and SVGAGI is the CDR2. The High Capacity cDNA Reverse Transcription Kit was used to reverse transcribe all of the isolated RNA, meaning that expressed TCRB transcripts were what got sequenced. Deep immunoSEQ sequencing was applied to naive, central memory and regulatory T cell samples, giving an average of about 3.7 million total reads per sample. Sorted cells were lysed in RLT buffer, and RNA was extracted using DNase-treated RNeasy Micro or Mini kits according to cell number. To prevent cross-contamination, each cell subset was processed individually, whereas patient and healthy donor samples were processed jointly. The immunoSEQ multiplex PCR was used to amplify TCRB sequences from cDNA, generating 87-bp fragments that spanned the CDR3 region. Amplicons were sequenced on the Illumina HiSeq platform. For the original study's pipeline: PCR bias was computationally corrected using synthetic template baselines, reads within Hamming distance 2 were collapsed, and singletons that could not be merged were discarded. By aligning reads against IMGT, V, D and J genes, CDR3 length, and insertions or deletions at six rearrangement sites were assigned. Within each subset, clonotype counts were normalized to sorted cell number, and only after that were true diversity and Gini coefficients computed with the tcR R package. The overlap coefficient, calculated on TCRB nucleotide sequences, was used to measure repertoire sharing. As a proxy for the pre-selection repertoire, out-of-frame TCRB sequences from naive cells were analyzed. TCRdb limited this immuneACCESS table to in-frame rearrangements with V and J called. A share of clones is missing; checked studies link under half to unresolved V genes, and the rest is unexplained. The DNA was the basis for D and trimming; V, J and clone size are from that table. Present in this sample are about 300,000 clones, roughly 14% of which were seen just once. The ten largest clones represent 0.015% of the sample.

Overall study results and their limits: A moderate but significant shortening of TCRB CDR3 length was observed in type 1 diabetes patients in all four CD4+ subsets. Shorter templates might be favored by PCR, yet because patient and control samples were amplified and corrected together, any such skew would affect both groups equally. Because cDNA was sequenced instead of genomic DNA, activated cells with high expression could be over-represented, although the groups did not differ in activation or CD3 levels. At VDJ recombination sites, patients with type 1 diabetes made fewer insertions and deleted more nucleotides, a pattern implying thymic rearrangement abnormalities. Because small numbers of individuals were included in the HLA sub-analyses, any influence of HLA type on TCRB rearrangement was left unresolved. The naive, central memory and regulatory TCRB repertoires appeared to resemble one another more closely among patients than among healthy donors.

The specimen sequenced was naive CD4+ T cells from blood. What the cell subset or site label conveys for this sample: true naive CD4+ T cells. The receptor comes from a woman between 18 and 30 years old with type 1 diabetes. This receptor chain uses TRBV6-5 and TRBJ1-4; the D gene remains uncertain. The DNA sequence reads TGTGCCAGCAGTTACTCGAGAGGGAAGGATGAAAAACTGTTTTTT. Translated, it reads CASSYSRGKDEKLFF.